Below are 31 T cell receptor beta chains sequenced from a single sample in a study of blood T cell repertoires in COVID-19. Here immunoSEQ multiplex PCR was the method, and the copy in TCRdb shows in-frame clones only, minus some. The table records under 70,000 clones, about nine tenths of them present only once. Sample: peripheral blood. These receptors were collected from a man older than 75 with acute or convalescent COVID-19.

CDR3 sequence (DNA): TGTGCCAGCAGCCGGCGGGGGGATATCAATTCACCCCTCCACTTT. This codes for CASSRRGDINSPLHF. J is TRBJ1-6 and V is TRBV6-5, with a possible D match to TRBD1 (5 bases). Trimming pared 6 bases from V and 7 bases from J, leaving 16 bases between. The CDR3 runs 15 residues. Germline loops: CDR1 MNHEY, CDR2 SVGAGI.

V gene TRBV6-5 combines with J gene TRBJ1-2, with 10 bases matching TRBD1. V shed 6 bases and J 4 bases; nucleotides not matched to a gene: 8. The CDR3 loop spans 15 amino acids. Germline loops: CDR1 MNHEY, CDR2 SVGAGI. As DNA, the CDR3 is TGTGCCAGCAGCCCAGGGACAGGGGTTGGCTATGGCTACACCTTC. It codes for CASSPGTGVGYGYTF.

J is TRBJ1-6 and V is TRBV6-1, with TRBD1 as a possible D gene (5 bases). Trimming took off 3 bases at V and 9 bases at J, with 21 bases between the two ends. The CDR3 is 17 residues long. Germline V CDR1 and CDR2: MNHNS, SASEGT. The CDR3 DNA sequence: TGTGCCAGCAGTGAGTGGCTTAGCGGGGGGAGTGCTTCACCCCTCCACTTT. It is translated as CASSEWLSGGSASPLHF.

The J gene is TRBJ2-3, the V gene TRBV18; possible D gene TRBD1, 6 bases. The CDR3 extends over 14 amino acids. Trimming took off 3 bases at V and 8 bases at J, with 15 bases between the two ends. CDR1 and CDR2 (germline): KGHSH, LQKENI. CDR3 amino acids: CASSPGSTQGTQYF. The CDR3 bases are TGTGCCAGCTCACCGGGTAGTACACAGGGTACGCAGTATTTT.

The chain is built from TRBV5-1 and TRBJ1-1, with 7 bases fitting TRBD1. J gave up 1 base and V 4 bases, and 4 bases lay outside the gene matches. The length of the CDR3 is 14 residues. In germline, CDR1 is SGHRS, CDR2 YFSETQ. The CDR3 nucleotides are TGCGCCAGCAGCCGTACAGGGGAGAACACTGAAGCTTTCTTT. This sequence encodes CASSRTGENTEAFF.

The chain uses TRBV2 and TRBJ2-7; 9 bases align to TRBD2. This CDR3 comprises 15 residues. J gave up 1 base and V 4 bases, and 5 bases lay outside the gene matches. CDR1 SNHLY and CDR2 FYNNEI come from the germline V gene. The CDR3 DNA sequence: TGTGCCAGCAGTGTGCTAGCGGGGAGTTCCTACGAGCAGTACTTC. Its protein is CASSVLAGSSYEQYF.

The chain links TRBV19 to TRBJ1-2, with a tentative D call TRBD1 (5 bases). V gave up 3 bases and J gave up 5 bases, with 19 bases separating them. This CDR3 has 16 amino acids. From germline, CDR1 is LNHDA and CDR2 SQIVND (reference sequence). This CDR3 is CASSMGVGGDPYGYTF. Here the CDR3 DNA reads TGTGCCAGTAGTATGGGTGTCGGGGGAGACCCATATGGCTACACCTTC.

V and J are TRBV5-6 and TRBJ1-2; 8 positions match TRBD1. J gave up 4 bases and V 0 bases, and 5 bases lay outside the gene matches. The CDR3 contains 15 residues. Germline values: CDR1 SGHDT, CDR2 YYEEEE. Written as DNA, the CDR3 is TGTGCCAGCAGCTTGGCAGGGGGCCTGAGCTATGGCTACACCTTC. Translation gives CASSLAGGLSYGYTF.

The rearrangement links TRBV7-8 to TRBJ1-4; D remains ambiguous. V lost 0 bases and J lost 8, with 13 bases in between. The CDR3 has 15 amino acids. Per germline, CDR1 SGHVS and CDR2 FQNEAQ. Here the CDR3 reads CASSLADPGREKLFF. CDR3 sequence (DNA): TGTGCCAGCAGCTTAGCAGACCCGGGTCGGGAAAAACTGTTTTTT.

This chain links TRBV27 with TRBJ2-7, with D perhaps matching TRBD2 (6 bases). Trimming shortened V by 5 bases and J by 1 base, and 18 bases separated the two germline ends. Germline V gene data show CDR1 as MNHEY and CDR2 as SMNVEV (reference sequence). There are 16 residues in the CDR3. CDR3 region: CASSPRGVDTSYEQYF. CDR3 DNA sequence: TGTGCCAGCAGTCCCCGCGGGGTAGATACGTCCTACGAGCAGTACTTC.

The rearrangement links TRBV19 to TRBJ1-2; TRBD1 is a possible D gene (6 bases). Looked up from germline, CDR1 is LNHDA and CDR2 is SQIVND (reference sequence). The V and J ends lost 7 bases and 4 bases respectively, with 16 bases between them. The CDR3 is made up of 14 amino acids. The CDR3: CASKDRGGFYGYTF. The CDR3 DNA reads as TGTGCCAGTAAGGACAGAGGGGGATTCTATGGCTACACCTTC.

The rearrangement links TRBV6-6 to TRBJ2-1; the match to TRBD1 covers 9 bases. This CDR3 region has 14 residues. V gave up 8 bases and J gave up 3 bases; unmatched junction bases: 5. Per germline, CDR1 MNHNY and CDR2 SVGAGI (reference sequence). The CDR3 sequence is CASGQGLNYNEQFF. The CDR3 nucleotides read TGTGCCAGCGGACAGGGGCTTAACTACAATGAGCAGTTCTTC.

The rearrangement uses TRBV11-3 and TRBJ2-1; 9 nucleotides agree with TRBD2. Per germline, CDR1 SGHNT and CDR2 YENEEA. This CDR3 comprises 16 residues. V lost 6 bases and J lost 2; bases outside the gene matches: 8. The CDR3: CASSQSGGPPYNEQFF. CDR3 DNA: TGTGCCAGCAGTCAAAGCGGGGGGCCGCCCTACAATGAGCAGTTCTTC. The whole variable domain, remainder taken from reference TRBV11-3 and TRBJ2-1, is EAGVVQSPRYKIIEKKQPVAFWCNPISGHNTLYWYLQNLGQGPELLIRYENEEAVDDSQLPKDRFSAERLKGVDSTLKIQPAELGDSAVYLCASSQSGGPPYNEQFFGPGTRLTVL.

The CDR3 is CASSVARGGGEQYF. CDR3 coding DNA: TGTGCCAGCAGTGTAGCCCGTGGGGGAGGCGAGCAGTACTTC. V and J are TRBV28 and TRBJ2-7; D perhaps matches TRBD2 (6 bases). The V end lost 5 bases, the J end lost 6 bases, and 17 bases lay between the germline ends. The CDR3 is 14 residues long. Per germline, CDR1 MDHEN and CDR2 SYDVKM. Full variable domain (rest looked up from reference TRBV28 and TRBJ2-7): DVKVTQSSRYLVKRTGEKVFLECVQDMDHENMFWYRQDPGLGLRLIYFSYDVKMKEKGDIPEGYSVSREKKERFSLILESASTNQTSMYLCASSVARGGGEQYFGPGTRLTVT.

This CDR3 is CASSPDGTGNTEAFF. The CDR3 DNA reads TGTGCCAGCAGCCCGGATGGGACAGGCAACACTGAAGCTTTCTTT. V is TRBV5-4 and J is TRBJ1-1; 8 bases map to TRBD1. The CDR3 has 15 amino acids. From germline, CDR1 is SGHNT and CDR2 YYREEE (reference sequence). V lost 4 bases, J lost 2 bases, and 7 bases stayed unmatched.

In this sample, this clone turned up once. The V call is TRBV12-3 or TRBV12-4, the J call TRBJ2-1; perhaps TRBD1 as D (5 bases). The V and J ends lost 5 bases and 4 bases respectively, with 6 bases between them. The CDR3 sequence is 12 residues long. The CDR3 DNA reads as TGTGCCAGCAGTCGACAGTACAATGAGCAGTTCTTC. It codes for CASSRQYNEQFF.

This sequence joins TRBV18 and TRBJ1-1; D possibly corresponds to TRBD1 (6 bases). There are 15 residues in the CDR3. Germline assignment: CDR1 KGHSH and CDR2 LQKENI. Trimming cost V 6 bases and J 0 bases, with 14 bases left between them. CDR3 bases: TGTGCCAGCTCCGCCCGGGGGGGCCTGAACACTGAAGCTTTCTTT. It specifies CASSARGGLNTEAFF.

The chain employs TRBV6-6 and TRBJ1-4; 10 bases align to TRBD1. Germline V gene data show CDR1 as MNHNY and CDR2 as SVGAGI (reference sequence). CDR3 length equals 18 residues. Trimming cost V 5 bases and J 2 bases; bases outside gene matches: 11. The CDR3 region has the DNA TGTGCCAGCAGTCCCTACGGGACAGGGGATCTCACTAATGAAAAACTGTTTTTT. Its translation: CASSPYGTGDLTNEKLFF.

V gene TRBV4-1 combines with J gene TRBJ1-5, with D unresolved. V lost 0 bases and J lost 7, with 7 bases in between. Germline lookup yields CDR1 MGHRA and CDR2 YSYEKL. The CDR3 extends over 13 amino acids. Here the CDR3 DNA reads TGCGCCAGCAGCCAAGATAACGAGCAGCCCCAGCATTTT. Translating it yields CASSQDNEQPQHF.

DNA for the CDR3: TGCGCCAGCAGCTCGGGACAGCCGAACACCGGGGAGCTGTTTTTT. Amino acid sequence: CASSSGQPNTGELFF. V usage is TRBV5-1 and J usage is TRBJ2-2, with 7 bases aligning to TRBD1. This CDR3 comprises 15 residues. Germline assignment: CDR1 SGHRS and CDR2 YFSETQ. The V gene end was trimmed by 3 bases and the J gene end by 0 bases; junction bases not matched to a gene: 2. The entire variable domain, with the rest obtained from reference TRBV5-1 and TRBJ2-2, is as follows: KAGVTQTPRYLIKTRGQQVTLSCSPISGHRSVSWYQQTPGQGLQFLFEYFSETQRNKGNFPGRFSGRQFSNSRSEMNVSTLELGDSALYLCASSSGQPNTGELFFGEGSRLTVL.

CDR3 loop: CATQASGGWDTQYF. The CDR3 DNA is TGTGCCACCCAGGCTAGCGGGGGGTGGGATACGCAGTATTTT. V and J are TRBV28 and TRBJ2-3; 11 bases align to TRBD2. The CDR3 contains 14 residues. CDR1 and CDR2 from the germline V gene are MDHEN and SYDVKM. J lost 6 bases, V lost 10 bases, and 9 bases had no gene match.

The CDR3 reads CASSQLRDRVEQYF. CDR3 bases: TGTGCCAGCAGCCAACTACGGGACAGGGTCGAGCAGTACTTC. V usage is TRBV3-1 (or the pseudogene TRBV3-2) and J usage is TRBJ2-7; the match to TRBD1 covers 9 bases. Germline V lookup: CDR1 LGHDT, CDR2 YNNKEL (reference sequence). This CDR3 has 14 amino acids. V lost 2 bases and J lost 6; bases outside the gene matches: 5.

The CDR3 reads CATSAVAGGIEQYF. The CDR3 DNA follows: TGTGCCACCAGTGCCGTAGCGGGGGGGATAGAGCAGTACTTC. The chain has TRBV24-1 and TRBJ2-7, with 11 bases fitting TRBD2. The CDR3 extends over 14 amino acids. With 5 bases clipped from V and 7 bases from J, the junction kept 6 bases outside the gene matches. Germline V gene lookup returns CDR1 KGHDR and CDR2 SFDVKD.

This clone was seen just once. The chain couples TRBV5-4 to TRBJ2-6; a weak D match, TRBD1 (6 bases). V was shortened by 3 bases and J by 2 bases, with 9 bases between the two germline ends. The V gene's germline CDR1 is SGHNT and CDR2 YYREEE (reference sequence). The CDR3 is 15 amino acids. The CDR3 DNA reads TGTGCCAGCAGCTGGGGACAACCTGGGGCCAACGTCCTGACTTTC. Translating it yields CASSWGQPGANVLTF.

V and J are TRBV3-1 (or the pseudogene TRBV3-2) and TRBJ1-5; a possible D gene is TRBD1 (5 bases). Germline CDR1 and CDR2: LGHDT and YNNKEL (reference sequence). Deletions cut 0 bases from V and 9 bases from J, with 9 bases between. The CDR3 consists of 13 residues. The chain's CDR3 is CASSQDGGAPQHF. As DNA, the CDR3 is TGTGCCAGCAGCCAAGACGGTGGGGCGCCCCAGCATTTT.

The chain uses TRBV5-5 and TRBJ2-6; no definite D call. The CDR3 extends over 16 amino acids. Germline CDR1 and CDR2: SGHKS and YYEKEE (reference sequence). Trimming left V 5 bases short and J 2 bases short, with 14 bases between. The CDR3 DNA sequence: TGTGCCAGCAGTAAGCCGAATTCGGCTGGGGCCAACGTCCTGACTTTC. The encoded protein is CASSKPNSAGANVLTF.

This sequence joins TRBV7-2 and TRBJ1-5, with TRBD1 matching over 7 bases. The CDR3 is 14 amino acids. V was clipped by 5 bases and J by 5 bases; unmatched bases: 6. The V gene's germline CDR1 is SGHTA and CDR2 FQGNSA. DNA of the CDR3: TGTGCCAGCAGCCGGGACAGCATAGATCAGCCCCAGCATTTT. Protein sequence: CASSRDSIDQPQHF. The variable domain in full, with the rest retrieved from reference TRBV7-2 and TRBJ1-5, is GAGVSQSPSNKVTEKGKDVELRCDPISGHTALYWYRQSLGQGLEFLIYFQGNSAPDKSGLPSDRFSAERTGGSVSTLTIQRTQQEDSAVYLCASSRDSIDQPQHFGDGTRLSIL.

The CDR3 reads CASSLTGKYEQYF. Written as DNA, the CDR3 is TGTGCCAGCAGCCTTACAGGGAAGTACGAGCAGTACTTC. J is TRBJ2-7 and V is TRBV5-6; D perhaps matches TRBD1 (6 bases). V was trimmed by 4 bases and J by 4 bases, leaving 12 bases between them. The CDR3 spans 13 residues. Germline loops: CDR1 SGHDT, CDR2 YYEEEE.

The chain's CDR3 is CASSLLAGSTDTQYF. In DNA, the CDR3 is TGTGCCAGCAGTTTACTAGCGGGAAGCACAGATACGCAGTATTTT. The rearrangement links TRBV27 to TRBJ2-3, with 9 positions matching TRBD2. The germline gives CDR1 MNHEY, CDR2 SMNVEV (reference sequence). The CDR3 is made up of 15 amino acids. Losses at the gene ends were 2 bases for V and 0 bases for J; bases not matched to a gene: 0.

The gene calls are TRBV25-1 and TRBJ2-3; D is ambiguous. This CDR3 spans 14 amino acids. Looked up from germline, CDR1 is MGHDK and CDR2 is SYGVNS. V shed 2 bases and J shed 1 base, with 7 bases lying between them. The CDR3 region has the DNA TGTGCCAGCAGTGAAGCGCACCGCACAGATACGCAGTATTTT. This codes for CASSEAHRTDTQYF.

The chain couples TRBV25-1 to TRBJ2-7, with 10 bases that match TRBD1. This CDR3 spans 13 amino acids. V shed 10 bases and J 5 bases; nucleotides not matched to a gene: 8. The V gene's germline CDR1 is MGHDK and CDR2 SYGVNS. The CDR3 DNA sequence: TGTGCCACTGGGGACAGGGGTAAACACGAGCAGTACTTC. Protein product: CATGDRGKHEQYF.